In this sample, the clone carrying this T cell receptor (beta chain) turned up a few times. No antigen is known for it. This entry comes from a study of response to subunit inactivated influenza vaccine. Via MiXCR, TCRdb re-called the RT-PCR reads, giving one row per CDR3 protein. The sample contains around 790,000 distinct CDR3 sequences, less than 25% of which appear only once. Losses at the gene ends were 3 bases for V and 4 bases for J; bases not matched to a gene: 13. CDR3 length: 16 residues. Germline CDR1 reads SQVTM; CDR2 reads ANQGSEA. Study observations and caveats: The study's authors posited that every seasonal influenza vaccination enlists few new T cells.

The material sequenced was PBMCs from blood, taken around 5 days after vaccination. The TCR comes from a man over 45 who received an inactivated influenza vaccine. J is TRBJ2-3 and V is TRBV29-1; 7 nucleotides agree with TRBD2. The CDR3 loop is CSVEVYRRGTSDTQYF. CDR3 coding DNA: TGCAGCGTTGAGGTCTATAGGCGGGGGACCTCAGATACGCAGTATTTT.